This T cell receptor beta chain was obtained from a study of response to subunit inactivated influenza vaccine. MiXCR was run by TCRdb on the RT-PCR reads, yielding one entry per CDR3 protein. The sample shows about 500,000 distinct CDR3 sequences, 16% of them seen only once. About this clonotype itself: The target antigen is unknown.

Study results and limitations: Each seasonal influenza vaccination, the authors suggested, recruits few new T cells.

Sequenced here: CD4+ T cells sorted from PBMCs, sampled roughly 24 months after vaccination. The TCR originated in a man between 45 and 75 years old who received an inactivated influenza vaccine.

The CDR3 sequence: CASSVRDRASYEQYF. DNA of the CDR3: TGTGCCAGCAGTGTCCGGGACAGGGCTTCCTACGAGCAGTACTTC. V and J are TRBV6-1 and TRBJ2-7, with TRBD1 identical over 9 bases. Trimming took 4 bases from V and 1 from J; bases not matched to a gene: 5. Per the germline V gene, CDR1 is MNHNS and CDR2 is SASEGT. The CDR3 consists of 15 residues.